This entry concerns a single T cell receptor (beta chain). In the same sample, other DNA sequences code for this CDR3. The CDR3 sequence is 13 residues long. CDR1 is SNHLY, CDR2 FYNNEI, per germline. V was shortened by 7 bases and J by 3 bases, with 11 bases between the two germline ends. Into CD45RA+ naive and CD45RA-negative memory subsets, the CD4+ cells were split. This sample was taken from a study of shared clonotypes between healthy human individuals. Generated by immunoSEQ multiplex PCR, the TCRdb table keeps only in-frame clones and is missing some. The table lists around 700,000 clones, 55% to 75% of them singletons.

The chain joins TRBV2 to TRBJ2-3; TRBD2 might be the D (6 bases). The specimen was memory CD4+ T cells sorted from blood. Subset denoted: CD45RA-negative fraction. This clonotype was obtained from a woman in her 30s in good health. The CDR3 DNA reads TGTGCCAGCACCGGGACTCGAACAGATACGCAGTATTTT. It encodes CASTGTRTDTQYF.